Shown below are 8 T cell receptor beta chains from a single sample sequenced in a study of OX40 agonist ivuxolimab in advanced cancers. The protocol was immunoSEQ multiplex PCR, while the TCRdb copy is restricted to in-frame clones and leaves out a portion. The table has 100,000 to 150,000 clones, 85% to 95% seen once; the top ten hold approximately 1%. The sample consisted of CD4+ or CD8+ T cells sorted from blood, taken in a trial of the OX40 agonist ivuxolimab. These receptor sequences come from an adult with an advanced solid tumor such as melanoma, head and neck, liver or kidney cancer.

This chain uses TRBV5-1 with TRBJ2-2, with 8 positions matching TRBD1. This CDR3 contains 15 residues. Germline CDR1 SGHRS, CDR2 YFSETQ. V shed 0 bases, J shed 6 bases, and the junction held 4 bases outside the gene matches. In DNA, the CDR3 is TGCGCCAGCAGCTTGGCGACAGGGGTCGCCGGGGAGCTGTTTTTT. Translating it yields CASSLATGVAGELFF.

The chain joins TRBV7-8 to TRBJ2-7; D is uncertain. V lost 1 base and J 0 bases, leaving 7 bases between the germline ends. This CDR3 spans 14 amino acids. CDR1 and CDR2 from the germline V gene are SGHVS and FQNEAQ. The CDR3 DNA reads TGTGCCAGCAGCTTAGAGTACAACTCCTACGAGCAGTACTTC. Encoded protein: CASSLEYNSYEQYF. Combining the CDR3 with reference TRBV7-8 and TRBJ2-7 gives the whole variable domain GAGVSQSPRYKVAKRGQDVALRCDPISGHVSLFWYQQALGQGPEFLTYFQNEAQLDKSGLPSDRFFAERPEGSVSTLKIQRTQQEDSAVYLCASSLEYNSYEQYFGPGTRLTVT.

The rearrangement uses TRBV28 and TRBJ1-4; D is possibly TRBD1 (5 bases). Trimming left V 1 base short and J 2 bases short, with 17 bases between. The CDR3 covers 18 residues. Per the germline V gene, CDR1 is MDHEN and CDR2 is SYDVKM. The CDR3 loop reads CASSLFLGGGRTNEKLFF. The CDR3 nucleotides are TGTGCCAGCAGTTTATTTTTGGGCGGGGGTAGGACTAATGAAAAACTGTTTTTT.

This clone came up once. The J gene is TRBJ2-1, the V gene TRBV15, with 14 bases lining up with TRBD2. Germline V gene lookup returns CDR1 LNHNV and CDR2 YYDKDF (reference sequence). CDR3 size: 15 residues. V was pared by 5 bases and J by 6 bases, with 3 bases of the junction left unmatched. CDR3 sequence: CATSGGLAGVNEQFF. CDR3 DNA: TGTGCCACCAGCGGGGGACTAGCGGGAGTCAATGAGCAGTTCTTC.

Comment on this clone: Other DNA sequences in the same sample also yield this CDR3. The chain employs TRBV11-2 and TRBJ1-5; D is unresolved. The CDR3 contains 15 residues. Per the germline V gene, CDR1 is SGHAT and CDR2 is FQNNGV. V dropped 5 bases and J dropped 5 bases, with 16 bases sitting between them. The CDR3 region has the DNA TGTGCCAGCAGCCTAGCTGGGCAGATAGATCAGCCCCAGCATTTT. This sequence encodes CASSLAGQIDQPQHF.

This clone appeared once. The chain uses TRBV9 and TRBJ1-3; D not certain. Looked up from germline, CDR1 is SGDLS and CDR2 is YYNGEE. The germline V and J ends were trimmed by 2 bases and 2 bases, with 8 bases remaining between them. The CDR3 sequence is 14 residues long. CDR3 bases: TGTGCCAGCAGCGTTGGAGGGCCTGGAAACACCATATATTTT. Its protein is CASSVGGPGNTIYF.

The CDR3 region has the DNA TGTGCCAGCAGTTACCGGGACCCAGCTTCAGGGCAGTTCTTC. Residues: CASSYRDPASGQFF. This sequence joins TRBV6-5 and TRBJ2-1; the D call may be TRBD1 or TRBD2 (5 bases each). Trimming took 2 bases from V and 12 from J, leaving 17 bases between them. The CDR3 loop spans 14 amino acids. Germline V gene sequence: CDR1 MNHEY, CDR2 SVGAGI.

This clone occurred a few times. Other DNA variants within this sample encode the same CDR3. This CDR3 is CASSSGFYEQYF. CDR3 coding DNA: TGTGCCAGCAGTTCAGGGTTTTACGAGCAGTACTTC. The chain joins TRBV28 to TRBJ2-7; the D gene is possibly TRBD1 (5 bases). V was cut by 4 bases and J by 4 bases, with 8 bases left in between. The CDR3 totals 12 residues. The germline CDR1 and CDR2 sequences are MDHEN and SYDVKM.